This TCR beta chain is drawn from a study of cytotoxic CD8 clonotypes in ibrutinib-treated CLL. Measured with immunoSEQ multiplex PCR; TCRdb has only the in-frame clones, and not every one. The sample carries around 70,000 clones, 90% recorded once. Germline CDR1 reads MNHNS; CDR2 reads SASEGT. The V end lost 10 bases, the J end lost 5 bases, and 8 bases lay between the germline ends. This CDR3 comprises 10 residues. This chain uses TRBV6-1 with TRBJ1-2; maybe TRBD1 (5 bases). This TCR was recovered from a human donor with chronic lymphocytic leukemia. The sample in question was PBMCs, obtained after 12 months of ibrutinib treatment. CDR3 region: CATKGYGYTF. The CDR3 nucleotides are TGTGCCACCAAGGGGTATGGCTACACCTTC.